This TCR beta chain is drawn from a study of control samples from healthy donors and cancer patients. Produced via immunoSEQ multiplex PCR; TCRdb's table is partial and in-frame only. Of 30,000 to 40,000 clones listed, around 83% are singletons. The CDR3 is made up of 17 amino acids. The ends lost 4 bases at V and 6 bases at J; junction bases unmatched: 7. CDR1 is LGHNA, CDR2 YSLEER, per germline. This clonotype was obtained from a woman between 40 and 55 years old with lung cancer. The sample comprised PBMCs. This chain joins TRBV4-3 and TRBJ2-3; 16 bases are shared with TRBD2. The DNA of the CDR3 is TGCGCCAGCAGCCTGGGACTAGCGGGGGGGCCCCGGGATACGCAGTATTTT. The encoded protein is CASSLGLAGGPRDTQYF.